This record covers a single T cell receptor beta chain. Its matching antigen is unknown. Ahead of sequencing, the ViraFEST assay grew antigen-specific CD4+ T cells using viral peptide pools. The authors isolated CD4+ T cells after 10 days of culture. SARS-CoV-2 infected the person between March and December 2020, as confirmed by PCR. This sample is drawn from a study of vaccination effects on CD4 cells after COVID-19. The CDR3 runs to 12 residues. Trimming cost V 3 bases and J 4 bases, with 6 bases left between them. Germline V gives CDR1 SGHAT, CDR2 FQNNGV. Overall study findings and caveats: Spike-reactive clones present post-vaccine in convalescents were predominantly new vaccine-induced clones. At late timepoints after vaccination, vaccine- and infection-induced clones shrank markedly.

The repertoire was sequenced with immunoSEQ multiplex PCR; TCRdb's copy has only in-frame clones and lacks some. Among some 35,000 clones, around two thirds were seen once, and the ten largest hold about 18%. The chain has TRBV11-2 and TRBJ1-2; unclear D gene. Sequencing used CD4+ T cells from PBMCs cultured with HCoV-NL63 spike peptides, obtained before COVID-19 vaccination. The TCR comes from a human donor who had a prior SARS-CoV-2 infection. CDR3 sequence reads: CASSLGGYGYTF. CDR3 coding DNA: TGTGCCAGCAGCTTGGGTGGCTATGGCTACACCTTC.